This TCR beta chain was documented in a study of metastatic and nonmetastatic thyroid tumors. Regarding the study as a whole: Reportedly, malignant thyroid tumors had significantly higher TCR beta diversity than benign nodules, in blood and tumor.

TCRdb called clones again from the PCR reads with MiXCR. The sample holds about 11,000 clones, more than 25% seen once. This clone was recorded once. Its antigen is unidentified. Nobody among the patients had been given any treatment before thyroid surgery. Germline lookup yields CDR1 GTSNPN and CDR2 SVGIG (reference sequence). The germline V and J ends were trimmed by 0 bases and 13 bases, with 16 bases remaining between them. This CDR3 is built from 12 residues. Sequenced input: tumor tissue. The chain couples TRBV30 to TRBJ2-7; either TRBD1 or TRBD2 may fit D (5 bases each). The TCR originated in a female donor with papillary thyroid cancer or a benign thyroid nodule (not recorded which). Some clones in this sample may be carry-over from other donors' samples. The CDR3 sequence is CAWSVSQGRSYF. In nucleotides, the CDR3 is TGTGCCTGGAGTGTAAGCCAGGGACGATCATACTTC.